Below, 10 T cell receptor beta chains from the same sample are listed, as sequenced in a study of cytomegalovirus exposure and HLA in healthy donors. The PCR was carried out with 60 Vbeta primers and 13 Jbeta primers. Some clones are missing from TCRdb's copy, which holds only in-frame ones; the method was immunoSEQ multiplex PCR. Here the sample spans around 150,000 clones, around four fifths being singletons. Sequencing was carried out using PBMCs. The receptor source for this set is a man aged 25 to 40 in good health.

This chain joins TRBV6-5 and TRBJ2-6; D unresolved. Germline V CDR1 and CDR2: MNHEY, SVGAGI. Trimming pared 9 bases from V and 4 bases from J, leaving 13 bases between. CDR3 size: 14 residues. The CDR3 DNA reads as TGTGCCAGTGCCCGAGGCTCCGGGGCCAACGTCCTGACTTTC. Its translation is CASARGSGANVLTF.

As concerns this clone: Distinct nucleotide sequences in the sample also encode this CDR3. CDR3 region: CAWNKREVSGEQFF. CDR3 nucleotides: TGTGCCTGGAATAAGCGGGAGGTTTCAGGTGAGCAGTTCTTC. The chain couples TRBV30 to TRBJ2-1; 9 bases map to TRBD2. Germline V gene lookup returns CDR1 GTSNPN and CDR2 SVGIG (reference sequence). The junction had 10 bases not matched to a gene; V was cut back by 4 bases and J by 9 bases. This CDR3 is built from 14 residues.

This clone was detected only once. The rearrangement uses TRBV5-1 and TRBJ2-3; 7 bases agree with TRBD2. Germline V gene data show CDR1 as SGHRS and CDR2 as YFSETQ. J was trimmed by 3 bases and V by 1 base; bases with no gene match: 5. This CDR3 spans 15 amino acids. CDR3 protein: CASSLLGGSTDTQYF. The DNA of the CDR3 is TGCGCCAGCAGCTTGCTCGGCGGGAGTACAGATACGCAGTATTTT.

The chain is built from TRBV7-3 and TRBJ2-3; 13 bases align to TRBD2. CDR3 length: 21 residues. Germline V lookup: CDR1 SGHTA, CDR2 FQGTGA. Unmatched junction bases numbered 21, after V lost 5 bases and J lost 4 bases. The CDR3 DNA follows: TGTGCCAGCAGCCTAAAGGGGGGGGTCACTAGCGGGAGGGGAGGTGCAGATACGCAGTATTTT. Protein: CASSLKGGVTSGRGGADTQYF. The entire variable domain, with the rest obtained from reference TRBV7-3 and TRBJ2-3, is as follows: GAGVSQTPSNKVTEKGKYVELRCDPISGHTALYWYRQSLGQGPEFLIYFQGTGAADDSGLPNDRFFAVRPEGSVSTLKIQRTERGDSAVYLCASSLKGGVTSGRGGADTQYFGPGTRLTVL.

The gene calls are TRBV11-1 and TRBJ1-5, with TRBD1 as a possible D gene (6 bases). The CDR3 covers 13 residues. CDR1 SGHAT and CDR2 FQDESV come from the germline V gene (reference sequence). Trimming removed 6 bases from V and 2 bases from J, with 8 bases in between. The DNA for the CDR3 is TGTGCCAGCAGTGGGGGCGGCAATCAGCCCCAGCATTTT. Amino acid sequence: CASSGGGNQPQHF.

The chain couples TRBV27 to TRBJ2-5; 13 bases align to TRBD2. The J call may be mistaken, given a closer DNA end match to TRBJ2-7. The CDR3 loop spans 14 amino acids. Germline CDR1 MNHEY, CDR2 SMNVEV (reference sequence). The CDR3 reads CASSSGLAGNEQYF. In DNA form, the CDR3 reads TGTGCCAGCAGTTCGGGACTAGCGGGAAACGAGCAGTACTTC.

The rearrangement joins TRBV10-3 to TRBJ2-7; 12 bases agree with TRBD1. The CDR3 extends over 15 amino acids. Germline CDR1 reads ENHRY; CDR2 reads SYGVKD. Trimming at V came to 8 bases and at J to 5 bases, leaving 10 bases not matched to a gene. The CDR3 coding sequence is TGTGCCATCGGATCGACCGGGACAGGGGGCCACGAGCAGTACTTC. Translation gives CAIGSTGTGGHEQYF.

The chain couples TRBV6-1 to TRBJ2-7; TRBD1 matches 10 bases. Germline-derived CDR1 and CDR2 are MNHNS and SASEGT. The CDR3 has 15 residues. V shed 8 bases and J 2 bases; nucleotides not matched to a gene: 9. The CDR3 reads CASGAQGTGAYEQYF. In nucleotides, the CDR3 is TGTGCCAGCGGGGCTCAGGGGACAGGGGCCTACGAGCAGTACTTC.

V gene TRBV7-3 combines with J gene TRBJ2-7, with 11 bases lining up with TRBD2. Unmatched junction bases numbered 8, after V lost 6 bases and J lost 4 bases. This CDR3 comprises 15 residues. CDR1 is SGHTA and CDR2 is FQGTGA in the germline V gene. The CDR3 spells CASSPRLAGMYEQYF. Here the CDR3 DNA reads TGTGCCAGCAGTCCTCGACTAGCGGGAATGTACGAGCAGTACTTC. Together with reference TRBV7-3 and TRBJ2-7, the CDR3 gives the full variable domain: GAGVSQTPSNKVTEKGKYVELRCDPISGHTALYWYRQSLGQGPEFLIYFQGTGAADDSGLPNDRFFAVRPEGSVSTLKIQRTERGDSAVYLCASSPRLAGMYEQYFGPGTRLTVT.

The chain recombines TRBV5-1 with TRBJ2-2; maybe TRBD2 (5 bases). The CDR3 runs to 15 residues. Trimming removed 1 base at V and 4 bases at J, with 11 bases between. The V gene's germline CDR1 is SGHRS and CDR2 YFSETQ. The CDR3 is CASSLTGMSTGELFF. CDR3 nucleotides: TGCGCCAGCAGCTTGACCGGGATGAGCACCGGGGAGCTGTTTTTT.